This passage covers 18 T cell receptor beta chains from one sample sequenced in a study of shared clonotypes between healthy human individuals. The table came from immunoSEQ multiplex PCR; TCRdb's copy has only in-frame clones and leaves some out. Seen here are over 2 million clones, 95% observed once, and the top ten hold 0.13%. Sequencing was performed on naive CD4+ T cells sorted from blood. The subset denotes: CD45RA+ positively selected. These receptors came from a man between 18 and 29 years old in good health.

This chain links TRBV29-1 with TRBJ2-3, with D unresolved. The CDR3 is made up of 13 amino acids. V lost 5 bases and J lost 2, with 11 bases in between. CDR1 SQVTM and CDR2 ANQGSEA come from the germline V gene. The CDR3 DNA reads TGCAGCGTTAGGGCTGACCCCACAGATACGCAGTATTTT. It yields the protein CSVRADPTDTQYF.

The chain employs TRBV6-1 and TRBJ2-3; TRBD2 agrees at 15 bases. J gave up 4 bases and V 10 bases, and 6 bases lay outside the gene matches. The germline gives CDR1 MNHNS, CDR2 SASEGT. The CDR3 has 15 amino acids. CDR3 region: CATGLAGGYSDTQYF. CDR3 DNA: TGTGCCACCGGACTAGCGGGAGGGTATTCAGATACGCAGTATTTT.

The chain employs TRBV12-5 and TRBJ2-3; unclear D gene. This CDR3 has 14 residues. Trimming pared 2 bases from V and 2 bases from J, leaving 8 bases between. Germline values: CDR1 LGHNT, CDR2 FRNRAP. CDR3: CASGLNSFTDTQYF. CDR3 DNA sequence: TGTGCTAGTGGTTTGAACTCCTTCACAGATACGCAGTATTTT.

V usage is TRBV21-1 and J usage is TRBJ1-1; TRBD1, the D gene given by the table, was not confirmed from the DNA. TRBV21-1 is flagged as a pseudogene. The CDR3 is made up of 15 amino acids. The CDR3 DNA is TGTGCCAGCAGCAAATTCGACAGCATGAACACTGAAGCTTTCTTT. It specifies CASSKFDSMNTEAFF.

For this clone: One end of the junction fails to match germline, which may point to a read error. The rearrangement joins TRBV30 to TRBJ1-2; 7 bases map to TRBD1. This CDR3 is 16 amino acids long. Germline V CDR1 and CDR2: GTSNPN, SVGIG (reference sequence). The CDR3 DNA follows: TGTGCCTGGGGTGTTTCGCACAGGGGTAGGAACTATGGCTACACCTTC. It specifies CAWGVSHRGRNYGYTF.

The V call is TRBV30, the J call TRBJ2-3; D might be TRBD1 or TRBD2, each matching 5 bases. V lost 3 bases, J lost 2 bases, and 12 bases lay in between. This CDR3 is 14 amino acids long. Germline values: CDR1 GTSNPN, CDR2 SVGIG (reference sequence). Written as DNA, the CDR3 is TGTGCCTGGAGGGGGCCGGGGCTCACAGATACGCAGTATTTT. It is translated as CAWRGPGLTDTQYF. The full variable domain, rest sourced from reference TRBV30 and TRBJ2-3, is SQTIHQWPATLVQPVGSPLSLECTVEGTSNPNLYWYRQAAGRGLQLLFYSVGIGQISSEVPQNLSASRPQDRQFILSSKKLLLSDSGFYLCAWRGPGLTDTQYFGPGTRLTVL.

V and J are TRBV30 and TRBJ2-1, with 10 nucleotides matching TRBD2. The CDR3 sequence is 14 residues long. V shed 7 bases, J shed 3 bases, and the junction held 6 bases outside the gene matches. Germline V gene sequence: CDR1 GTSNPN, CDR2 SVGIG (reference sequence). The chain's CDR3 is CASSGRAVYNEQFF. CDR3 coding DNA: TGTGCCTCCAGCGGGAGGGCCGTCTACAATGAGCAGTTCTTC.

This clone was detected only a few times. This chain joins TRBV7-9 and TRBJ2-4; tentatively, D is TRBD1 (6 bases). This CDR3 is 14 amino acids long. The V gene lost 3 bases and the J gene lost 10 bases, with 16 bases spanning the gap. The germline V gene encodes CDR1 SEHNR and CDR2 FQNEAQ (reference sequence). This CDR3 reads CASSLETGHLIQYF. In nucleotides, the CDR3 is TGTGCCAGCAGCTTGGAGACAGGCCACTTGATTCAGTACTTC.

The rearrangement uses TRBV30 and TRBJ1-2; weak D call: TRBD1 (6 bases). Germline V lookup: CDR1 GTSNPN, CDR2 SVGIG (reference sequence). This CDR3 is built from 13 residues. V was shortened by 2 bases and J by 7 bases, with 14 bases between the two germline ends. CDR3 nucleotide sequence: TGTGCCTGGAGTACAGGGTTGGGGCTTGGCTACACCTTC. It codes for CAWSTGLGLGYTF.

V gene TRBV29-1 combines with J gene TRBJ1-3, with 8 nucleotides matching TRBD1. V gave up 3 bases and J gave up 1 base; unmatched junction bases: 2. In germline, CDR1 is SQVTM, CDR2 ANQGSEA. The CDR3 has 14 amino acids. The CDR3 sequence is CSVDGTGSGNTIYF. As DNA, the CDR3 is TGCAGCGTTGACGGGACAGGTTCTGGAAACACCATATATTTT.

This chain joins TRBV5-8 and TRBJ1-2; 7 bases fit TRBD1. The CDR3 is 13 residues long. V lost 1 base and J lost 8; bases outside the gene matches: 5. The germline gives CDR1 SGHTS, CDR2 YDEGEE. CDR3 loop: CASSLLQGMGYTF. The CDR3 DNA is TGTGCCAGCAGCTTGTTACAGGGGATGGGCTACACCTTC.

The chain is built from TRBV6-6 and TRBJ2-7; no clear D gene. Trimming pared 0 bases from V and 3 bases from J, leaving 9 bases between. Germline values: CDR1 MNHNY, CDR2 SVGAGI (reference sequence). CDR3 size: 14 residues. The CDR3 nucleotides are TGTGCCAGCAGTTACTCGGCAGCCTACTACGAGCAGTACTTC. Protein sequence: CASSYSAAYYEQYF.

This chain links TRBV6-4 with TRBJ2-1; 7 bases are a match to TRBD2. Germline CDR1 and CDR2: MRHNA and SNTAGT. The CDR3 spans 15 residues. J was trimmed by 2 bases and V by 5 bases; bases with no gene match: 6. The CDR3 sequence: CASSPEAGPYNEQFF. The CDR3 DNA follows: TGTGCCAGCAGTCCGGAAGCGGGACCCTACAATGAGCAGTTCTTC.

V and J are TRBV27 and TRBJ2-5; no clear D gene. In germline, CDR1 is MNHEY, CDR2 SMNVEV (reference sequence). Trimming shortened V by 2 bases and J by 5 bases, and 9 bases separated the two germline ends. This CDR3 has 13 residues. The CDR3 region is CASSLRLGETQYF. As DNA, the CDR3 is TGTGCCAGCAGTTTAAGGCTAGGGGAGACCCAGTACTTC.

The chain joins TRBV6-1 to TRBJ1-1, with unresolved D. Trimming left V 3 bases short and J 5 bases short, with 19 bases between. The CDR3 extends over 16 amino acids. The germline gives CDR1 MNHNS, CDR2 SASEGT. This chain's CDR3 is CASSEGYGVGITEAFF. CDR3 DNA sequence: TGTGCCAGCAGTGAGGGGTACGGCGTAGGGATTACTGAAGCTTTCTTT.

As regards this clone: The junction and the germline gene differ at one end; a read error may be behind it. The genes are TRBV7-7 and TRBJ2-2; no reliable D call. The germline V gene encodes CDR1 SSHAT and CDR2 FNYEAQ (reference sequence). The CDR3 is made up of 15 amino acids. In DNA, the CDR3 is TGTGCTAGCAGCCCCTCTCTAGTATACACCGGGGAGCTGTTTTTT. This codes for CASSPSLVYTGELFF.

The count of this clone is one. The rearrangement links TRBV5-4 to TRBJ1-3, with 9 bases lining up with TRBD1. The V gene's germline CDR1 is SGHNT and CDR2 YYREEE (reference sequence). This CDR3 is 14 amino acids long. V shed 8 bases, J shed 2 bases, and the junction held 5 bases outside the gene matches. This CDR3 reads CASSRTGAGNTIYF. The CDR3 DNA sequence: TGTGCCAGTAGTCGGACAGGGGCTGGAAACACCATATATTTT.

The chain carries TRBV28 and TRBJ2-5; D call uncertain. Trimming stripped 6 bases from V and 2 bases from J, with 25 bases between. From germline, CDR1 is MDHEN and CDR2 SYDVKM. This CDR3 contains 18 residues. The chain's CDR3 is CASSLPKDLDNYQETQYF. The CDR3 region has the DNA TGTGCCAGCAGCCTCCCGAAGGACCTGGATAATTATCAAGAGACCCAGTACTTC. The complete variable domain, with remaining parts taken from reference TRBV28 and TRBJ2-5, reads DVKVTQSSRYLVKRTGEKVFLECVQDMDHENMFWYRQDPGLGLRLIYFSYDVKMKEKGDIPEGYSVSREKKERFSLILESASTNQTSMYLCASSLPKDLDNYQETQYFGPGTRLLVL.